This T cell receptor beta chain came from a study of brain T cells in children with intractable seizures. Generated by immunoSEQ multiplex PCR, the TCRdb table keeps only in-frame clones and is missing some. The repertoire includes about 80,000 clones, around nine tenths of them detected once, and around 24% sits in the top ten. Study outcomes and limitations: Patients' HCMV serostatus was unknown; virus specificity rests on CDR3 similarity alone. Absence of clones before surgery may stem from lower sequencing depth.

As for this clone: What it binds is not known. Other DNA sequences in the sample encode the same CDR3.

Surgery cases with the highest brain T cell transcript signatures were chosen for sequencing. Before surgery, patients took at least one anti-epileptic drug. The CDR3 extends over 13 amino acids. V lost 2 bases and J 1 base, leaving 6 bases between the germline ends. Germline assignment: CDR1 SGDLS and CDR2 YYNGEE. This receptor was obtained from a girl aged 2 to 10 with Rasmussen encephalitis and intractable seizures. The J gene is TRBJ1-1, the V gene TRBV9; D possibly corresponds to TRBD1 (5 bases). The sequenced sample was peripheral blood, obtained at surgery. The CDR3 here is CASSVGANTEAFF. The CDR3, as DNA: TGTGCCAGCAGCGTTGGGGCGAACACTGAAGCTTTCTTT.